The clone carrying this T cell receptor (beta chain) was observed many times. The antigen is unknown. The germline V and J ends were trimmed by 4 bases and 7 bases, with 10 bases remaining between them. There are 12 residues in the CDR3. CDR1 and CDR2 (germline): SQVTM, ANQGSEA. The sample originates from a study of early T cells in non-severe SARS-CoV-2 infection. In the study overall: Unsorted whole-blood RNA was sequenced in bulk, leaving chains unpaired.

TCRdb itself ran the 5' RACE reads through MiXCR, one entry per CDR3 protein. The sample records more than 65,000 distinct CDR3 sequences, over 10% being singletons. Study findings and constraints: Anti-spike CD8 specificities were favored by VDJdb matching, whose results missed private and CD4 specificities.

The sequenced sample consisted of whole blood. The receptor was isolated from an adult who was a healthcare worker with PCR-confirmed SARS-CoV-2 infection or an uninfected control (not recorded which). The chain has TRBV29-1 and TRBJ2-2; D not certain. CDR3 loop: CSVAHPGGELFF. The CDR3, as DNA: TGCAGCGTTGCCCATCCGGGCGGGGAGCTGTTTTTT.